This T cell receptor (beta chain) was profiled in a study of shared clonotypes between healthy human individuals. Each sorted subset replicate got 200 ng genomic DNA, 30,000 or so genomes. TCRdb keeps only in-frame clones here, not all; method: immunoSEQ multiplex PCR. The sample holds about 870,000 clones, 92% seen once. V trimming: 4 bases; J trimming: 6 bases; junction bases outside the gene matches: 13. This CDR3 has 16 amino acids. Looked up from germline, CDR1 is SGHDN and CDR2 is FVKESK. Only CD45RO-negative cells positively selected for CCR7 counted as naive CD8 cells, so terminally differentiated effector memory CD45RA+ cells were excluded.

This TCR came from a man aged 30-40 years in good health. The chain has TRBV14 and TRBJ2-3; 7 nucleotides agree with TRBD2. The sequencing sample was made of naive CD8+ T cells sorted from blood. The CDR3 coding sequence is TGTGCCAGCAGCCCCGGGCTAGCGGTAATGGGGGATACGCAGTATTTT. Translated, it gives CASSPGLAVMGDTQYF.